This T cell receptor beta chain comes out of a study of post-analysis software for immune sequencing data. Study-wide points: The five TRBV segments detected at higher frequency in patients than in controls included TRBV5-6, TRBV5-1 and TRBV20-1.

Presence of unique molecular identifiers characterized the TCR beta cDNA libraries. TCRdb processed the PCR reads anew with MiXCR; each CDR3 protein has one entry. This table has approximately 690,000 distinct CDR3 sequences, around 60% appearing once. V was clipped by 3 bases and J by 6 bases; unmatched bases: 5. The CDR3 has 13 residues. Germline loops: CDR1 DFQATT, CDR2 SNEGSKA (reference sequence). As to this clonotype: Its antigen remains unknown.

The gene calls are TRBV20-1 and TRBJ1-1; 9 bases agree with TRBD1. This receptor was taken from a girl aged 2 to 10 with multiple sclerosis. The sequenced sample consisted of blood. CDR3 nucleotides: TGCAGTGCTAGGTGGGACAGGGAATCTGAAGCTTTCTTT. Encoded protein: CSARWDRESEAFF.